Presented here are 14 T cell receptor beta chains from one specimen sequenced in a study of cytomegalovirus exposure and HLA in healthy donors. Researchers ran the PCR with 60 Vbeta and 13 Jbeta primers. Generated by immunoSEQ multiplex PCR, the TCRdb table keeps only in-frame clones and is missing some. The data contain under 200,000 clones, 82% of them singletons. Source material: PBMCs. The origin of the receptors is a woman aged 45-59 years in good health and CMV-seronegative.

The chain has TRBV2 and TRBJ2-5, with D possibly being TRBD1 (7 bases). V gave up 6 bases and J gave up 4 bases, with 21 bases separating them. The V gene's germline CDR1 is SNHLY and CDR2 FYNNEI. The length of the CDR3 is 16 residues. The DNA for the CDR3 is TGTGCCAGCAGCGACGCCTTAGGGACAGCGGGAGAGACCCAGTACTTC. Its protein is CASSDALGTAGETQYF.

The chain is built from TRBV2 and TRBJ2-3, with D hard to call. The germline CDR1 and CDR2 sequences are SNHLY and FYNNEI. The CDR3 covers 14 residues. Between the trimmed V and J ends, which lost 1 base and 2 bases, there was a span of 7 bases. The CDR3 here is CASSEVLFTDTQYF. The CDR3 DNA is TGTGCCAGCAGTGAAGTTCTTTTCACAGATACGCAGTATTTT.

This rearrangement joins TRBV30 to TRBJ2-7; D not certain. V was cut by 1 base and J by 3 bases, with 4 bases left in between. CDR3 size: 11 residues. The germline gives CDR1 GTSNPN, CDR2 SVGIG (reference sequence). CDR3 DNA: TGTGCCTGGAGTGCCTACTACGAGCAGTACTTC. This translates into CAWSAYYEQYF. The complete variable domain, with remaining parts taken from reference TRBV30 and TRBJ2-7, reads SQTIHQWPATLVQPVGSPLSLECTVEGTSNPNLYWYRQAAGRGLQLLFYSVGIGQISSEVPQNLSASRPQDRQFILSSKKLLLSDSGFYLCAWSAYYEQYFGPGTRLTVT.

The rearrangement joins TRBV7-6 to TRBJ2-1, with D perhaps matching TRBD1 (5 bases). The germline V gene encodes CDR1 SGHVS and CDR2 FNYEAQ. The CDR3 runs 13 residues. The V end lost 5 bases, the J end lost 6 bases, and 11 bases lay between the germline ends. CDR3 loop: CASSVLQVNEQFF. The CDR3 DNA reads TGTGCCAGCAGCGTGCTACAGGTCAATGAGCAGTTCTTC.

The rearrangement links TRBV29-1 to TRBJ2-7, with 9 bases identical to TRBD2. The CDR3 is 13 residues long. Germline CDR1 and CDR2: SQVTM and ANQGSEA. The J segment lost 5 bases and the V segment lost 4 bases, leaving 6 bases of the junction unmatched. CDR3: CSVGPAGGNEQYF. The CDR3 region has the DNA TGCAGCGTTGGCCCAGCGGGGGGAAACGAGCAGTACTTC.

The chain has TRBV28 and TRBJ1-2, with TRBD1 matching over 10 bases. V was pared by 5 bases and J by 4 bases, with 10 bases of the junction left unmatched. This CDR3 region has 16 residues. Looked up from germline, CDR1 is MDHEN and CDR2 is SYDVKM. This CDR3 reads CASSPSLGQGTYGYTF. CDR3 DNA: TGTGCCAGCAGTCCGTCGTTGGGACAGGGGACCTATGGCTACACCTTC.

In its sample, this clone was seen a few times. The gene calls are TRBV7-9 and TRBJ2-7, with D possibly matching TRBD1 (5 bases). Germline V gene lookup returns CDR1 SEHNR and CDR2 FQNEAQ (reference sequence). With 5 bases removed from V and 8 bases from J, the gap between germline ends came to 22 bases. This CDR3 has 15 residues. The CDR3: CASSPPFRKGVQQYF. The CDR3 region has the DNA TGTGCCAGCAGCCCACCCTTTCGTAAAGGGGTTCAGCAGTACTTC.

The V call is TRBV6-5, the J call TRBJ1-4; TRBD1 aligns across 8 bases. Per germline, CDR1 MNHEY and CDR2 SVGAGI. The CDR3 loop spans 14 amino acids. The V gene end was trimmed by 6 bases and the J gene end by 13 bases; junction bases not matched to a gene: 13. The CDR3 reads CASSQDRGVGGLFF. In nucleotides, the CDR3 is TGTGCCAGCAGCCAAGACAGGGGAGTTGGGGGACTGTTTTTT.

The CDR3 nucleotides are TGTGCCAGCACCAGAGCGGGGGGGGTAGAGACCCAGTACTTC. Amino acid sequence: CASTRAGGVETQYF. V gene TRBV7-2 combines with J gene TRBJ2-5; TRBD2 agrees at 10 bases. After removal of 7 bases from V and 4 bases from J, the junction contained 6 bases not matched to a gene. The CDR3 length is 14 residues. Germline V gives CDR1 SGHTA, CDR2 FQGNSA.

The gene calls are TRBV6-6 and TRBJ1-1, with D maybe TRBD1 (5 bases). CDR1 and CDR2 from the germline V gene are MNHNY and SVGAGI (reference sequence). The V end was cut by 6 bases, the J end by 5 bases, with 16 bases between. CDR3 size: 14 residues. CDR3 residues: CASSRDFGETEAFF. Written as DNA, the CDR3 is TGTGCCAGCAGCCGGGACTTTGGGGAGACTGAAGCTTTCTTT.

This clone was found a few times. The chain uses TRBV15 and TRBJ2-1; 9 nucleotides align to TRBD2. There are 16 residues in the CDR3. Germline values: CDR1 LNHNV, CDR2 YYDKDF (reference sequence). After removal of 1 base from V and 4 bases from J, the junction contained 5 bases not matched to a gene. The CDR3 loop is CATSRVMTSGYNEQFF. CDR3 DNA sequence: TGTGCCACCAGCAGAGTAATGACTAGCGGTTACAATGAGCAGTTCTTC.

This rearrangement joins TRBV18 to TRBJ1-4; D is uncertain. Germline CDR1 reads KGHSH; CDR2 reads LQKENI. CDR3 size: 14 residues. V was cut by 1 base and J by 8 bases, with 11 bases left in between. CDR3 protein: CASSPQNSPEKLFF. For the CDR3, the DNA is TGTGCCAGCTCACCACAGAACAGCCCCGAAAAACTGTTTTTT.

V gene TRBV2 combines with J gene TRBJ2-2, with TRBD1 matching 9 bases. The CDR3 runs to 14 residues. From germline, CDR1 is SNHLY and CDR2 FYNNEI. V trimming: 6 bases; J trimming: 7 bases; junction bases outside the gene matches: 6. DNA for the CDR3: TGTGCCAGCAGCAGGGACAGGGCGGGCGGGGAGCTGTTTTTT. Encoded protein: CASSRDRAGGELFF.

V and J are TRBV5-6 and TRBJ2-4; possibly TRBD2 for D (5 bases). CDR1 and CDR2 from the germline V gene are SGHDT and YYEEEE. This CDR3 has 17 amino acids. The germline V and J ends were trimmed by 4 bases and 1 base, with 18 bases remaining between them. The CDR3, as DNA: TGTGCCAGCAGCCATTCCGGGGTTGGGATTGCCAAAAACATTCAGTACTTC. Amino acid sequence: CASSHSGVGIAKNIQYF.